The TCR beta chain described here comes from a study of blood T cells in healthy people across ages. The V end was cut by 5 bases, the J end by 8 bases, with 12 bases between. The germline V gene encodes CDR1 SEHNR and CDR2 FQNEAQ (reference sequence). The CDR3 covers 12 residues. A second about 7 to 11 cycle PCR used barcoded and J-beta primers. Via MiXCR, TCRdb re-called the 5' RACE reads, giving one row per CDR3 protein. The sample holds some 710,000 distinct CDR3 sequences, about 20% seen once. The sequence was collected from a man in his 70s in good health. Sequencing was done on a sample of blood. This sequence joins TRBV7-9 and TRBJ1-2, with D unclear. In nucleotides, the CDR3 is TGTGCCAGCAGCAACAATAACGGGGGCTACACCTTC. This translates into CASSNNNGGYTF.